This T cell receptor beta chain was identified in a study of shared clonotypes between healthy human individuals. At the level of the study: Per donor, CD8 memory used one plate, CD8 naive used two, CD4 memory used three and CD4 naive used three. Whole-study results and caveats: Four donors shared 5% to 5.5% of their naive CD4 clonotypes. Though the depth was large, rarefaction showed that sorted-subset sequencing was incomplete. The generation probabilities recorded for non-shared clonotypes fell below those of clonotypes shared by all four donors.

A word on this clone: Its antigen remains unknown. A much larger clone lies a single base off, so this may be a read error. Other nucleotide sequences from this sample produce the same CDR3.

Profiling relied on immunoSEQ multiplex PCR, and the TCRdb table lists in-frame clones only, not all of them. Of about 1.1 million clones listed, roughly 77% were seen once; the top ten hold 0.89%. Trimming at V came to 3 bases and at J to 0 bases, leaving 4 bases not matched to a gene. There are 16 residues in the CDR3. CDR1 is SGHNT and CDR2 is YYREEE in the germline V gene (reference sequence). The sequencing sample was made of memory CD4+ T cells from PBMCs. This sample's subset: CD45RA-negative fraction. The source is a man aged 18 to 30 in good health. Some clones in this sample may be carry-over from other donors' samples. The chain combines TRBV5-4 with TRBJ2-3; TRBD2 matches 10 bases. CDR3 residues: CASSSRTSGSTDTQYF. The CDR3 DNA reads TGTGCCAGCAGCTCCAGGACTAGCGGTAGCACAGATACGCAGTATTTT.